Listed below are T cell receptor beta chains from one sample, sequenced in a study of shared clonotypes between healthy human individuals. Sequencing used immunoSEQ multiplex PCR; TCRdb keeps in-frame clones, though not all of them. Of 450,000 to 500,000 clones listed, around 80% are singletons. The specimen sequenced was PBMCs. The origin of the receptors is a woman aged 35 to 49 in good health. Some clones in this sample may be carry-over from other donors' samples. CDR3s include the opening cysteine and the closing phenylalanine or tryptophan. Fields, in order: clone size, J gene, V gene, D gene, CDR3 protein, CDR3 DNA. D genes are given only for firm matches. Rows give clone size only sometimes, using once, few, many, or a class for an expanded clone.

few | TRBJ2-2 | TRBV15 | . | CATSRGGEATGELFF | TGTGCCACCAGCAGAGGAGGGGAGGCAACCGGGGAGCTGTTTTTT
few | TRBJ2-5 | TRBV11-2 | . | CASSLVTGQETQYF | TGTGCCAGCAGCTTAGTCACAGGTCAAGAGACCCAGTACTTC
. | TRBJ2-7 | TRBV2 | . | CASRASGSSYEQYF | TGTGCCAGCAGGGCCTCTGGGAGTTCCTACGAGCAGTACTTC
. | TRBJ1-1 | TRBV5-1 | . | CASSPRARSTEAFF | TGCGCCAGCAGCCCCAGGGCTCGGAGCACTGAAGCTTTCTTT
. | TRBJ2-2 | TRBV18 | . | CASSPSLANWGPGELFF | TGTGCCAGCTCACCTTCGCTAGCGAACTGGGGACCCGGGGAGCTGTTTTTT
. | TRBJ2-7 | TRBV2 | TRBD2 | CASSRRLAPYEQYF | TGTGCCAGCAGTAGACGACTAGCGCCATACGAGCAGTACTTC
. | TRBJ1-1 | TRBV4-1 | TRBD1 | CASSRGQGGTEAFF | TGCGCCAGCAGCCGTGGACAGGGAGGAACTGAAGCTTTCTTT
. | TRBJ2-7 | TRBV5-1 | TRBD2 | CASTPTAGDSYEQYF | TGCGCCAGCACGCCCACTGCGGGAGACTCCTACGAGCAGTACTTC
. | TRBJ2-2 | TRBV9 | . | CASSPPGGSPPGELFF | TGTGCCAGCAGCCCCCCTGGGGGGAGCCCCCCCGGGGAGCTGTTTTTT
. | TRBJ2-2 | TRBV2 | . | CASGGAGATNTGELFF | TGTGCCAGCGGGGGGGCGGGAGCCACGAACACCGGGGAGCTGTTTTTT
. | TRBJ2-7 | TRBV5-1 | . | CASRGSGEQYF | TGCGCCAGCAGGGGTTCGGGCGAGCAGTACTTC
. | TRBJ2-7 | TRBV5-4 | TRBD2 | CASSLGTSRTYEQYF | TGTGCCAGCAGCTTGGGGACTAGCCGAACCTACGAGCAGTACTTC
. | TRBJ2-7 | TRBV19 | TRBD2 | CASSIGLAGGSYEQYF | TGTGCCAGTAGTATAGGACTAGCGGGAGGTTCCTACGAGCAGTACTTC
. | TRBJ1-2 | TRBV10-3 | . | CAISEPRGKQANYGYTF | TGTGCCATCAGTGAGCCCCGAGGGAAACAGGCAAACTATGGCTACACCTTC
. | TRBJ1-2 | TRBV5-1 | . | CASKPGGDYGYTF | TGCGCCAGCAAACCAGGAGGGGACTATGGCTACACCTTC
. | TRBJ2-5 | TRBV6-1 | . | CASSPLGGWETQYF | TGTGCCAGCAGTCCTTTGGGGGGATGGGAGACCCAGTACTTC
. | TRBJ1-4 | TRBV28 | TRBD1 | CASKVRGPGEKLFF | TGTGCCAGCAAAGTCAGGGGGCCGGGTGAAAAACTGTTTTTT
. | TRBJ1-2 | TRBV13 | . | CASSLGAVNYGYTF | TGTGCCAGCAGCTTAGGTGCCGTTAACTATGGCTACACCTTC
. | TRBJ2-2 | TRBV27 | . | CASGFRTGELFF | TGTGCCAGCGGATTCAGAACCGGGGAGCTGTTTTTT
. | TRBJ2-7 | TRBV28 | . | CASSSGDFSEQYF | TGTGCCAGCAGTTCCGGGGATTTCTCCGAGCAGTACTTC
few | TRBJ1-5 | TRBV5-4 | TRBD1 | CASSFGGQGTNQPQHF | TGTGCCAGCAGCTTTGGGGGACAGGGTACCAATCAGCCCCAGCATTTT
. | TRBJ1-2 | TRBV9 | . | CASSSWKGLANYGYTF | TGTGCCAGCAGCTCGTGGAAGGGCTTGGCTAACTATGGCTACACCTTC
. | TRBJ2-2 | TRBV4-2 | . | CASSQERQSGELFF | TGTGCCAGCAGCCAAGAACGACAGTCCGGGGAGCTGTTTTTT
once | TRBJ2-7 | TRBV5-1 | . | CASSSDGRSSYEQYF | TGTGCCAGCAGCTCCGATGGCAGGAGCTCCTACGAGCAGTACTTC
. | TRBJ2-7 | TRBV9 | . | CASSYLGPRYEQYF | TGTGCCAGCAGCTACTTGGGGCCTCGGTACGAGCAGTACTTC
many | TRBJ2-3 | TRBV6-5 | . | CASRTAGPSTDTQYF | TGTGCCAGCAGGACCGCGGGGCCATCCACAGATACGCAGTATTTT
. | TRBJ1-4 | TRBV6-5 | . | CASSTAANEKLFF | TGTGCCTCCTCCACCGCGGCTAATGAAAAACTGTTTTTT
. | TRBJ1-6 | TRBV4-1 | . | CASSQDSWSQRNSPLHF | TGCGCCAGCAGCCAAGATTCCTGGAGCCAACGAAATTCACCCCTCCACTTT
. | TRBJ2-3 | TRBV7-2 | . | CASGGATDTQYF | TGTGCCAGCGGGGGTGCCACAGATACGCAGTATTTT
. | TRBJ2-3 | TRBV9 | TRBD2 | CASSTASGRDTQYF | TGTGCCAGCAGCACCGCTAGCGGGAGAGATACGCAGTATTTT
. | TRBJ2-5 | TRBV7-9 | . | CASSFLGETQYF | TGTGCCAGCAGCTTTCTCGGGGAGACCCAGTACTTC
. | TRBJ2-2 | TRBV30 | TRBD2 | CAWGFGRVGPGELFF | TGTGCCTGGGGGTTCGGGAGGGTAGGCCCCGGGGAGCTGTTTTTT
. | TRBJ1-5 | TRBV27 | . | CASKGVGQPQHF | TGTGCCAGCAAAGGTGTTGGTCAGCCCCAGCATTTT
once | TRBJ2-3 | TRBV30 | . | CAWSVGHHQDTQYF | TGTGCCTGGAGTGTGGGACATCATCAAGATACGCAGTATTTT
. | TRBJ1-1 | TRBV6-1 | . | CASSGQENTEAFF | TGTGCCAGCAGTGGACAAGAGAACACTGAAGCTTTCTTT
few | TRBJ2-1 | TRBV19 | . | CASSIGRSYNEQFF | TGTGCCAGTAGTATCGGGAGATCCTACAATGAGCAGTTCTTC
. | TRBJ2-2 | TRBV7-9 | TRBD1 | CASTSGTGMAGELFF | TGTGCCAGCACCTCCGGGACAGGGATGGCCGGGGAGCTGTTTTTT
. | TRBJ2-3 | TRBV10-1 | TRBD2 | CASSESTSGSTDTQYF | TGCGCCAGCAGTGAGTCGACTAGCGGAAGCACAGATACGCAGTATTTT
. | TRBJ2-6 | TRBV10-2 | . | CASLQSRAGANVLTF | TGCGCCAGCCTCCAGAGTCGGGCTGGGGCCAACGTCCTGACTTTC
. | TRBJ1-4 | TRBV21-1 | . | CASSPKTNSATNEKLFF | TGTGCCAGCAGCCCTAAGACAAACAGCGCAACTAATGAAAAACTGTTTTTT
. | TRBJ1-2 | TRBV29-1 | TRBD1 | CSVGQGRNYGYTF | TGCAGCGTAGGACAGGGGCGGAACTATGGCTACACCTTC